A single sample is the source of the 9 T cell receptor beta chains below, sequenced in a study of cytomegalovirus exposure and HLA in healthy donors. It was with 60 Vbeta and 13 Jbeta primers that the PCR ran. Data came from immunoSEQ multiplex PCR; TCRdb stores just in-frame clones and leaves some out. This sample's clone table lists 130,000 or so clones. Source material: PBMCs. The receptors stem from a woman aged 18-29 years in good health and CMV-seronegative.

The V and J genes are TRBV19 and TRBJ2-6; TRBD1 matches 7 bases. The V and J ends lost 3 bases and 2 bases, in that order; junction bases with no gene match: 1. Looked up from germline, CDR1 is LNHDA and CDR2 is SQIVND (reference sequence). The CDR3 has 15 amino acids. The CDR3, as DNA: TGTGCCAGTAGTATGAGGGGGCCTGGGGCCAACGTCCTGACTTTC. Translated, it gives CASSMRGPGANVLTF.

This chain links TRBV4-3 with TRBJ1-6; D possibly corresponds to TRBD1 (5 bases). The V end was cut by 1 base, the J end by 6 bases, with 10 bases between. Looked up from germline, CDR1 is LGHNA and CDR2 is YSLEER. CDR3 length equals 15 residues. DNA of the CDR3: TGCGCCAGCAGCCAAGTCCTCCAGGGTAATTCACCCCTCCACTTT. Protein: CASSQVLQGNSPLHF.

The CDR3 region is CASSPNLSTEAFF. The CDR3 region has the DNA TGTGCCAGCAGCCCTAACTTGAGCACTGAAGCTTTCTTT. The rearrangement uses TRBV9 and TRBJ1-1; unclear D gene. V lost 4 bases and J lost 4, with 11 bases in between. Germline V gene data show CDR1 as SGDLS and CDR2 as YYNGEE. The CDR3 runs to 13 residues.

The chain couples TRBV5-8 to TRBJ1-2; D is unclear. V was trimmed by 3 bases and J by 5 bases, leaving 17 bases between them. The CDR3 contains 15 residues. The germline CDR1 and CDR2 sequences are SGHTS and YDEGEE. CDR3 protein: CASSSGRGWEYGYTF. The CDR3 nucleotides are TGTGCCAGCAGCTCGGGCCGGGGATGGGAGTATGGCTACACCTTC. Looking up the rest from reference TRBV5-8 and TRBJ1-2 gives the full variable domain: EAGVTQSPTHLIKTRGQQATLRCSPISGHTSVYWYQQALGLGLQFLLWYDEGEERNRGNFPPRFSGRQFPNYSSELNVNALELEDSALYLCASSSGRGWEYGYTFGSGTRLTVV.

This rearrangement joins TRBV18 to TRBJ2-7, with D maybe TRBD1 (6 bases). Trimming shortened V by 8 bases and J by 6 bases, and 20 bases separated the two germline ends. Germline V gene sequence: CDR1 KGHSH, CDR2 LQKENI. The CDR3 has 14 residues. CDR3 nucleotide sequence: TGTGCCAGCCGACCTTCTGAACAGGGCTCCGAGCAGTACGTC. The encoded protein is CASRPSEQGSEQYV.

This chain joins TRBV7-2 and TRBJ1-1; 10 bases are a match to TRBD1. The CDR3 length is 14 residues. Germline CDR1 and CDR2: SGHTA and FQGNSA. Trimming took 5 bases from V and 6 from J; bases not matched to a gene: 6. CDR3 DNA: TGTGCCAGCAGCATGACCGGGACAGGGGCTGAAGCTTTCTTT. This codes for CASSMTGTGAEAFF.

J is TRBJ2-7 and V is TRBV11-3; 13 bases are shared with TRBD2. Germline trimming cut 5 bases from V and 6 bases from J; bases unmatched to any gene: 10. Germline values: CDR1 SGHNT, CDR2 YENEEA. The CDR3 has 16 amino acids. In DNA form, the CDR3 reads TGTGCCAGCAGCACCAGGACTAGCGGGAGAAACCCCGAGCAGTACTTC. The encoded protein is CASSTRTSGRNPEQYF. Looking up the rest from reference TRBV11-3 and TRBJ2-7 gives the full variable domain: EAGVVQSPRYKIIEKKQPVAFWCNPISGHNTLYWYLQNLGQGPELLIRYENEEAVDDSQLPKDRFSAERLKGVDSTLKIQPAELGDSAVYLCASSTRTSGRNPEQYFGPGTRLTVT.

The chain is built from TRBV19 and TRBJ2-1; D call uncertain. V gave up 3 bases and J gave up 9 bases, with 9 bases separating them. Germline CDR1 is LNHDA and CDR2 is SQIVND (reference sequence). CDR3 size: 12 residues. The chain's CDR3 is CASSIEDIEQFF. CDR3 coding DNA: TGTGCCAGTAGTATTGAGGATATTGAGCAGTTCTTC.

The rearrangement uses TRBV19 and TRBJ1-1, with 12 nucleotides matching TRBD1. V gave up 5 bases and J gave up 2 bases; unmatched junction bases: 3. The CDR3 is 15 amino acids. Germline lookup yields CDR1 LNHDA and CDR2 SQIVND (reference sequence). The CDR3 spells CASSGTGGLNTEAFF. Written as DNA, the CDR3 is TGTGCCAGTAGTGGGACAGGGGGCCTCAACACTGAAGCTTTCTTT.